The 28 T cell receptor beta chains in this list originate from one sample, sequenced in a study of T cell repertoires in ileal Crohn's disease. The data were produced by immunoSEQ multiplex PCR, yet TCRdb's version contains in-frame clones alone and is incomplete. The sample has 30,000 to 35,000 clones; about four fifths are singletons. The material sequenced was ileal tissue. These receptors were obtained from an adult with Crohn's disease.

The genes are TRBV5-4 and TRBJ2-2, with TRBD1 identical over 9 bases. Germline assignment: CDR1 SGHNT and CDR2 YYREEE (reference sequence). This CDR3 is built from 14 residues. Trimming at V came to 4 bases and at J to 4 bases, leaving 2 bases not matched to a gene. CDR3 sequence reads: CASSRDRVTGELFF. The CDR3 DNA follows: TGTGCCAGCAGCCGGGACAGGGTCACCGGGGAGCTGTTTTTT.

V usage is TRBV9 and J usage is TRBJ1-1; TRBD1 matches 9 bases. The germline V gene encodes CDR1 SGDLS and CDR2 YYNGEE. The V gene end was trimmed by 4 bases and the J gene end by 4 bases; junction bases not matched to a gene: 8. This CDR3 spans 15 amino acids. The CDR3 nucleotides are TGTGCCAGCAGCCCACAGGGACAGGGTCTCACTGAAGCTTTCTTT. Translated, it gives CASSPQGQGLTEAFF.

The chain links TRBV28 to TRBJ2-1; D remains ambiguous. The CDR3 extends over 15 amino acids. The V end was cut by 5 bases, the J end by 8 bases, with 19 bases between. Germline V gives CDR1 MDHEN, CDR2 SYDVKM. CDR3 loop: CASSLNRKPPHEQFF. DNA for the CDR3: TGTGCCAGCAGTCTTAACAGAAAACCTCCCCATGAGCAGTTCTTC.

The gene calls are TRBV18 and TRBJ2-2; tentatively, D is TRBD2 (5 bases). V was trimmed by 3 bases and J by 7 bases, leaving 9 bases between them. This CDR3 region has 13 residues. CDR1 and CDR2 (germline): KGHSH, LQKENI. CDR3 DNA: TGTGCCAGCTCACCTCGCGAGGGCGGGGAGCTGTTTTTT. Its translation is CASSPREGGELFF.

This CDR3 reads CASRTSGSNEQFF. Here the CDR3 DNA reads TGTGCCAGCAGGACTAGCGGGAGCAATGAGCAGTTCTTC. The rearrangement joins TRBV9 to TRBJ2-1; 12 nucleotides match TRBD2. The CDR3 is made up of 13 amino acids. Trimming cost V 5 bases and J 6 bases; bases outside gene matches: 0. The germline V gene has CDR1 SGDLS and CDR2 YYNGEE.

This clone occurred once. The rearrangement links TRBV19 to TRBJ1-5; D might be TRBD1 (6 bases). Germline loops: CDR1 LNHDA, CDR2 SQIVND (reference sequence). The CDR3 runs to 13 residues. V lost 9 bases and J lost 2, with 11 bases in between. CDR3 in amino acids: CASRRQGNQPQHF. The CDR3 DNA reads as TGTGCCAGCCGAAGACAGGGCAATCAGCCCCAGCATTTT.

The CDR3 region has the DNA TGTGCCGGGGAACTAGCGGGGGGGACAGATACGCAGTATTTT. It codes for CAGELAGGTDTQYF. The chain joins TRBV2 to TRBJ2-3; 13 positions agree with TRBD2. The CDR3 covers 14 residues. The J segment lost 3 bases and the V segment lost 11 bases, leaving 5 bases of the junction unmatched. Germline V gene data show CDR1 as SNHLY and CDR2 as FYNNEI.

V gene TRBV19 combines with J gene TRBJ1-1, with 11 positions matching TRBD1. V shed 7 bases, J shed 2 bases, and the junction held 6 bases outside the gene matches. This CDR3 contains 15 residues. CDR1 and CDR2 (germline): LNHDA, SQIVND (reference sequence). The CDR3 coding sequence is TGTGCCAGTATCGGGACAGGGGGACCTAACACTGAAGCTTTCTTT. It translates to CASIGTGGPNTEAFF.

This chain joins TRBV7-9 and TRBJ1-2; D gene uncertain. V shed 1 base and J shed 8 bases, with 5 bases lying between them. Germline V gene data show CDR1 as SEHNR and CDR2 as FQNEAQ (reference sequence). This CDR3 is 11 amino acids long. Here the CDR3 DNA reads TGTGCCAGCAGCTTAGTAGCGGGCTACACCTTC. It is translated as CASSLVAGYTF.

The chain has TRBV18 and TRBJ2-5; perhaps TRBD1 as D (5 bases). The closer fit of TRBJ2-7 to the DNA end suggests the J call may be wrong. The CDR3 contains 12 residues. Per the germline V gene, CDR1 is KGHSH and CDR2 is LQKENI. CDR3 amino acids: CASSHPRAEQYF. The CDR3, as DNA: TGTGCCAGCTCTCACCCCAGGGCCGAGCAGTACTTC.

V usage is TRBV5-4 and J usage is TRBJ2-5; 8 bases match TRBD2. The V segment lost 0 bases and the J segment 4 bases; nucleotides outside the gene matches: 8. This CDR3 has 16 residues. Germline V gives CDR1 SGHNT, CDR2 YYREEE (reference sequence). In nucleotides, the CDR3 is TGTGCCAGCAGCTTGGCCGGGAGGGGGGCCGGAGAGACCCAGTACTTC. This sequence encodes CASSLAGRGAGETQYF.

The CDR3 nucleotides read TGCAGCGTCCGGACAGGGCTAGCAGGGGAGACCCAGTACTTC. Translated: CSVRTGLAGETQYF. The chain couples TRBV29-1 to TRBJ2-5; 8 nucleotides match TRBD1. Germline CDR1 SQVTM, CDR2 ANQGSEA. The CDR3 contains 14 residues. J was trimmed by 5 bases and V by 6 bases; bases with no gene match: 11.

This chain links TRBV19 with TRBJ1-2, with TRBD1 identical over 9 bases. Germline assignment: CDR1 LNHDA and CDR2 SQIVND (reference sequence). This CDR3 region has 15 residues. The junction had 8 bases not matched to a gene; V was cut back by 4 bases and J by 5 bases. The CDR3 DNA is TGTGCCAGTAGTACAAACAGGGGGCCGGGGTATGGCTACACCTTC. Amino acid sequence: CASSTNRGPGYGYTF.

This clone occurred once. The CDR3 DNA reads as TGTGCCAGCAGCTTAGGATCGGGAGGTGGCTACACCTTC. Translation gives CASSLGSGGGYTF. This chain joins TRBV7-6 and TRBJ1-2; the D is unclear. Trimming pared 1 base from V and 7 bases from J, leaving 10 bases between. CDR1 and CDR2 from the germline V gene are SGHVS and FNYEAQ. The CDR3 consists of 13 residues.

This clone appeared a few times. J is TRBJ2-7 and V is TRBV5-4, with 9 bases identical to TRBD1. CDR3 length equals 13 residues. The junction had 5 bases not matched to a gene; V was cut back by 4 bases and J by 6 bases. Germline V gives CDR1 SGHNT, CDR2 YYREEE (reference sequence). DNA of the CDR3: TGTGCCAGCAGCCGGGACAGGGTCGCCGAGCAGTACTTC. This sequence encodes CASSRDRVAEQYF.

This clone showed up just once. This chain joins TRBV27 and TRBJ2-1; TRBD1 matches 8 bases. V was pared by 6 bases and J by 0 bases, with 19 bases of the junction left unmatched. The germline gives CDR1 MNHEY, CDR2 SMNVEV (reference sequence). The CDR3 has 20 amino acids. In DNA form, the CDR3 reads TGTGCCAGCAGGCGGTCAGCGGGCAGGGGGCTTCTCAGCTCCTACAATGAGCAGTTCTTC. It is translated as CASRRSAGRGLLSSYNEQFF.

This sequence joins TRBV27 and TRBJ1-1, with TRBD1 identical over 7 bases. J lost 1 base, V lost 5 bases, and 7 bases had no gene match. This CDR3 contains 15 residues. The V gene's germline CDR1 is MNHEY and CDR2 SMNVEV (reference sequence). The CDR3 DNA reads as TGTGCCAGCAGTACAACCGGGACAGCGAACACTGAAGCTTTCTTT. Protein sequence: CASSTTGTANTEAFF.

The CDR3 is CASSLVPGNTEAFF. CDR3 bases: TGTGCCAGCAGCTTAGTTCCCGGGAACACTGAAGCTTTCTTT. The rearrangement links TRBV7-2 to TRBJ1-1; unclear D gene. The CDR3 spans 14 residues. Germline CDR1 is SGHTA and CDR2 is FQGNSA. V lost 1 base to trimming and J lost 1 base, with 7 bases between them.

The chain links TRBV30 to TRBJ2-5, with D possibly being TRBD1 (5 bases). The J call may not be correct, given that the DNA end is closer to TRBJ2-7. The length of the CDR3 is 13 residues. Germline values: CDR1 GTSNPN, CDR2 SVGIG (reference sequence). CDR3 bases: TGTGCCTGGGAGCACTCAGGGAAATACGAGCAGTACTTC. Encoded protein: CAWEHSGKYEQYF.

The chain recombines TRBV4-1 with TRBJ2-7; 7 positions agree with TRBD2. J gave up 5 bases and V 3 bases, and 1 base lay outside the gene matches. The CDR3 length is 12 residues. Germline CDR1 MGHRA, CDR2 YSYEKL. Here the CDR3 DNA reads TGCGCCAGCAGCCAGGGGAGGGACGAGCAGTACTTC. Translation: CASSQGRDEQYF.

The V and J genes are TRBV7-9 and TRBJ1-1, with 9 bases lining up with TRBD1. The V gene end was trimmed by 3 bases and the J gene end by 4 bases; junction bases not matched to a gene: 3. The CDR3 is made up of 14 amino acids. Germline values: CDR1 SEHNR, CDR2 FQNEAQ (reference sequence). CDR3 loop: CASSFGQGFTEAFF. Written as DNA, the CDR3 is TGTGCCAGCAGCTTCGGACAGGGGTTCACTGAAGCTTTCTTT.

Worth noting for this clone: Other nucleotide sequences from this sample produce the same CDR3. The V and J genes are TRBV27 and TRBJ2-3, with D tentatively TRBD2 (5 bases). The V end was cut by 7 bases, the J end by 1 base, with 15 bases between. The germline gives CDR1 MNHEY, CDR2 SMNVEV (reference sequence). The length of the CDR3 is 15 residues. The CDR3 DNA reads TGTGCCAGCACCCTTGGCGGGCCCCGCACAGATACGCAGTATTTT. This codes for CASTLGGPRTDTQYF.

The rearrangement links TRBV15 to TRBJ2-1; D is possibly TRBD2 (7 bases). V lost 6 bases and J lost 1, with 28 bases in between. The CDR3 contains 20 residues. Germline CDR1 and CDR2: LNHNV and YYDKDF (reference sequence). The CDR3 is CATRPEGGGASPRSYNEQFF. CDR3 in DNA: TGTGCCACCAGACCAGAAGGAGGGGGGGCGTCGCCCAGGTCCTACAATGAGCAGTTCTTC.

This chain joins TRBV2 and TRBJ1-5, with unresolved D. CDR1 is SNHLY, CDR2 FYNNEI, per germline. The CDR3 sequence is 15 residues long. Trimming cost V 3 bases and J 6 bases, with 15 bases left between them. CDR3 sequence reads: CASSERAGMGQPQHF. DNA of the CDR3: TGTGCCAGCAGTGAGCGGGCGGGGATGGGTCAGCCCCAGCATTTT. Based on the CDR3 plus reference TRBV2 and TRBJ1-5, the full variable domain is EPEVTQTPSHQVTQMGQEVILRCVPISNHLYFYWYRQILGQKVEFLVSFYNNEISEKSEIFDDQFSVERPDGSNFTLKIRSTKLEDSAMYFCASSERAGMGQPQHFGDGTRLSIL.

The chain carries TRBV5-1 and TRBJ2-7, with a tentative D call TRBD1 (6 bases). The CDR3 extends over 16 amino acids. Germline V CDR1 and CDR2: SGHRS, YFSETQ. Trimming shortened V by 0 bases and J by 7 bases, and 20 bases separated the two germline ends. The DNA of the CDR3 is TGCGCCAGCAGCTTGGGGGACAACGGGATGCCTAGGGAGCAGTACTTC. It codes for CASSLGDNGMPREQYF.

Concerning this clone: One junction end does not reproduce the germline sequence, and a read error may be involved. This sequence joins TRBV4-3 and TRBJ1-2, with D uncertain. The CDR3 loop spans 15 amino acids. Germline assignment: CDR1 LGHNA and CDR2 YSLEER. CDR3 in amino acids: CASRQEAQVGYGYTF. The CDR3 DNA follows: TGCGCCAGCAGGCAAGAGGCCCAGGTGGGTTATGGCTACACCTTC.

V and J are TRBV5-1 and TRBJ2-5; 8 bases are a match to TRBD1. Trimming took 4 bases from V and 5 from J; bases not matched to a gene: 10. Looked up from germline, CDR1 is SGHRS and CDR2 is YFSETQ. The CDR3 sequence is 15 residues long. This chain's CDR3 is CASSPGQVQGETQYF. The CDR3, as DNA: TGCGCCAGCAGCCCGGGACAGGTCCAGGGGGAGACCCAGTACTTC.

The CDR3 spells CASSLGQTNYGYTF. CDR3 sequence (DNA): TGTGCCAGCAGTTTAGGGCAGACTAACTATGGCTACACCTTC. The chain links TRBV27 to TRBJ1-2; no firm D call. The germline V and J ends were trimmed by 2 bases and 0 bases, with 7 bases remaining between them. The germline gives CDR1 MNHEY, CDR2 SMNVEV (reference sequence). The CDR3 runs 14 residues.